What follows are 20 T cell receptor beta chains derived from one specimen sequenced in a study of T cell responses to AZD1222 COVID-19 vaccine. Generated by immunoSEQ multiplex PCR, the TCRdb table keeps only in-frame clones and is missing some. Here the sample spans approximately 170,000 clones, roughly 92% being singletons. This material consisted of peripheral blood, taken on day 0 of AZD1222 vaccination. The receptors derive from an adult in good health.

J is TRBJ2-3 and V is TRBV7-3, with 10 bases lining up with TRBD2. Losses at the gene ends were 5 bases for V and 4 bases for J; bases not matched to a gene: 6. Germline CDR1 SGHTA, CDR2 FQGTGA. This CDR3 comprises 15 residues. The CDR3 spells CASSRSGGAADTQYF. The CDR3 region has the DNA TGTGCCAGCAGCCGCAGCGGGGGGGCCGCAGATACGCAGTATTTT.

The chain is built from TRBV15 and TRBJ1-3; 7 bases match TRBD1. Germline V gives CDR1 LNHNV, CDR2 YYDKDF (reference sequence). Germline trimming cut 0 bases from V and 7 bases from J; bases unmatched to any gene: 3. CDR3 length: 14 residues. CDR3: CATSRDQGVNTIYF. The CDR3 region has the DNA TGTGCCACCAGCAGAGATCAGGGGGTGAACACCATATATTTT.

The J gene is TRBJ1-1, the V gene TRBV5-5, with D tentatively TRBD1 (6 bases). Germline-derived CDR1 and CDR2 are SGHKS and YYEKEE (reference sequence). The CDR3 runs to 14 residues. With 4 bases removed from V and 1 base from J, the gap between germline ends came to 11 bases. CDR3 coding DNA: TGTGCCAGCAGCACCCAGGGACAGAACACTGAAGCTTTCTTT. It is translated as CASSTQGQNTEAFF.

V and J are TRBV6-5 and TRBJ1-6; TRBD1 is a possible D gene (5 bases). This CDR3 has 15 amino acids. Trimming cost V 6 bases and J 1 base, with 10 bases left between them. Per the germline V gene, CDR1 is MNHEY and CDR2 is SVGAGI. CDR3 loop: CASRPRESYNSPLHF. DNA for the CDR3: TGTGCCAGCAGACCCAGGGAATCCTATAATTCACCCCTCCACTTT.

The V call is TRBV7-3, the J call TRBJ2-1; the D gene could be TRBD1 or TRBD2 (5 bases each). There are 15 residues in the CDR3. Germline V CDR1 and CDR2: SGHTA, FQGTGA. Trimming shortened V by 2 bases and J by 10 bases, and 18 bases separated the two germline ends. The CDR3 bases are TGTGCCAGCAGCTTAGGGCAGCCCGGGGCCGGAGAGCAGTTCTTC. It specifies CASSLGQPGAGEQFF.

The rearrangement links TRBV14 to TRBJ1-2; D is ambiguous. The CDR3 is made up of 13 amino acids. The germline V gene has CDR1 SGHDN and CDR2 FVKESK. The germline V and J ends were trimmed by 0 bases and 2 bases, with 4 bases remaining between them. Here the CDR3 reads CASSQEVNYGYTF. The CDR3 region has the DNA TGTGCCAGCAGCCAAGAGGTCAACTATGGCTACACCTTC.

The gene calls are TRBV7-9 and TRBJ1-1; no definite D call. The V end was cut by 1 base, the J end by 5 bases, with 14 bases between. The germline V gene has CDR1 SEHNR and CDR2 FQNEAQ (reference sequence). This CDR3 comprises 15 residues. The chain's CDR3 is CASSLEGRLRTEAFF. The CDR3 DNA sequence: TGTGCCAGCAGCTTAGAGGGCAGGTTGAGGACTGAAGCTTTCTTT.

The chain joins TRBV20-1 to TRBJ2-7; the D is unclear. The CDR3 runs 11 residues. From germline, CDR1 is DFQATT and CDR2 SNEGSKA (reference sequence). Trimming removed 6 bases at V and 0 bases at J, with 6 bases between. The CDR3 region is CSARSSYEQYF. The CDR3 nucleotides read TGCAGTGCAAGGAGCTCCTACGAGCAGTACTTC.

This clone occurred a few times. The chain links TRBV6-2 or TRBV6-3 to TRBJ2-7, with D possibly TRBD1 on 6 matching bases. Germline lookup yields CDR1 MNHEY and CDR2 SVGEGT. Trimming shortened V by 6 bases and J by 2 bases, and 14 bases separated the two germline ends. This CDR3 spans 14 amino acids. The chain's CDR3 is CASSRPTGTYEQYF. In DNA form, the CDR3 reads TGTGCCAGCAGCCGGCCGACAGGAACCTACGAGCAGTACTTC.

This sequence joins TRBV5-6 and TRBJ2-2; D uncertain. V was shortened by 4 bases and J by 1 base, with 17 bases between the two germline ends. Looked up from germline, CDR1 is SGHDT and CDR2 is YYEEEE. The CDR3 is 17 amino acids. In DNA form, the CDR3 reads TGTGCCAGCAGCGACTTAGGACCCACGGTGAACACCGGGGAGCTGTTTTTT. Translating gives CASSDLGPTVNTGELFF.

This sequence joins TRBV15 and TRBJ1-5; D remains ambiguous. CDR1 and CDR2 (germline): LNHNV, YYDKDF (reference sequence). V was cut by 5 bases and J by 4 bases, with 12 bases left in between. The CDR3 has 14 amino acids. CDR3 sequence reads: CATSPDTLNQPQHF. CDR3 nucleotide sequence: TGTGCCACCAGCCCCGACACATTAAATCAGCCCCAGCATTTT.

This clone was observed once. V is TRBV5-1 and J is TRBJ2-2; 11 bases are shared with TRBD2. This CDR3 has 19 residues. Germline V gene sequence: CDR1 SGHRS, CDR2 YFSETQ. The V gene end was trimmed by 0 bases and the J gene end by 3 bases; junction bases not matched to a gene: 10. The CDR3 coding sequence is TGCGCCAGCAGCTTGGCCCCGTCTAGCGGGAGGACGGACACCGGGGAGCTGTTTTTT. It codes for CASSLAPSSGRTDTGELFF.

This chain connects TRBV10-3 to TRBJ1-1, with 8 bases aligning to TRBD1. This CDR3 comprises 16 residues. Germline V gene sequence: CDR1 ENHRY, CDR2 SYGVKD. The V gene end was trimmed by 6 bases and the J gene end by 3 bases; junction bases not matched to a gene: 12. CDR3 bases: TGTGCCATCAGAGGAGATTCGACAGGGGAGGACACTGAAGCTTTCTTT. Residues: CAIRGDSTGEDTEAFF.

The genes are TRBV9 and TRBJ2-7; 8 positions match TRBD2. CDR1 is SGDLS and CDR2 is YYNGEE in the germline V gene. The CDR3 has 17 amino acids. The junction had 11 bases not matched to a gene; V was cut back by 0 bases and J by 3 bases. This CDR3 reads CASSVGGGLDAGYEQYF. The CDR3, as DNA: TGTGCCAGCAGCGTAGGAGGGGGACTAGATGCAGGCTACGAGCAGTACTTC.

The sample holds one count of this clone. The rearrangement joins TRBV10-2 to TRBJ1-4; possibly TRBD1 for D (5 bases). The CDR3 runs to 15 residues. CDR1 and CDR2 from the germline V gene are WSHSY and SAAADI. Between the trimmed V and J ends, which lost 6 bases and 6 bases, there was a span of 17 bases. The CDR3 sequence: CASSPWEGRHEKLFF. As DNA, the CDR3 is TGCGCCAGCAGCCCCTGGGAGGGGAGGCATGAAAAACTGTTTTTT.

CDR3 region: CASSPRGNTGELFF. CDR3 in DNA: TGTGCCAGCAGCCCTAGGGGGAACACCGGGGAGCTGTTTTTT. This chain joins TRBV2 and TRBJ2-2, with D perhaps matching TRBD1 (5 bases). V was shortened by 6 bases and J by 1 base, with 9 bases between the two germline ends. This CDR3 has 14 residues. In germline, CDR1 is SNHLY, CDR2 FYNNEI. The full variable domain, its missing parts supplied by reference TRBV2 and TRBJ2-2, is EPEVTQTPSHQVTQMGQEVILRCVPISNHLYFYWYRQILGQKVEFLVSFYNNEISEKSEIFDDQFSVERPDGSNFTLKIRSTKLEDSAMYFCASSPRGNTGELFFGEGSRLTVL.

The chain recombines TRBV5-1 with TRBJ1-2; no definite D call. CDR3 size: 14 residues. In germline, CDR1 is SGHRS, CDR2 YFSETQ. V lost 2 bases to trimming and J lost 1 base, with 9 bases between them. CDR3 sequence (DNA): TGCGCCAGCAGCTTCGGCGGATTTAACTATGGCTACACCTTC. The encoded protein is CASSFGGFNYGYTF.

The chain carries TRBV4-2 and TRBJ1-4, with TRBD1 identical over 7 bases. This CDR3 has 21 amino acids. CDR1 is LGHNA, CDR2 YNFKEQ, per germline. V was pared by 0 bases and J by 0 bases, with 16 bases of the junction left unmatched. CDR3 bases: TGTGCCAGCAGCCAAGATGCCCCCCCCGACAGGGATTTTGCAACTAATGAAAAACTGTTTTTT. Its protein is CASSQDAPPDRDFATNEKLFF.

This clone was found once. The gene calls are TRBV5-4 and TRBJ2-7; 11 bases line up with TRBD2. The CDR3 is 17 amino acids. Germline V gene sequence: CDR1 SGHNT, CDR2 YYREEE (reference sequence). The V segment lost 3 bases and the J segment 4 bases; nucleotides outside the gene matches: 12. In DNA, the CDR3 is TGTGCCAGCAGCTCGGTTAGCGGGAGGGTGACAGAATACGAGCAGTACTTC. Translation gives CASSSVSGRVTEYEQYF.

This chain connects TRBV4-3 to TRBJ1-2; D not resolved. This CDR3 region has 13 residues. Germline lookup yields CDR1 LGHNA and CDR2 YSLEER. V gave up 1 base and J gave up 5 bases, with 8 bases separating them. Here the CDR3 reads CASSQGELYGYTF. Written as DNA, the CDR3 is TGCGCCAGCAGCCAAGGGGAGTTATATGGCTACACCTTC.